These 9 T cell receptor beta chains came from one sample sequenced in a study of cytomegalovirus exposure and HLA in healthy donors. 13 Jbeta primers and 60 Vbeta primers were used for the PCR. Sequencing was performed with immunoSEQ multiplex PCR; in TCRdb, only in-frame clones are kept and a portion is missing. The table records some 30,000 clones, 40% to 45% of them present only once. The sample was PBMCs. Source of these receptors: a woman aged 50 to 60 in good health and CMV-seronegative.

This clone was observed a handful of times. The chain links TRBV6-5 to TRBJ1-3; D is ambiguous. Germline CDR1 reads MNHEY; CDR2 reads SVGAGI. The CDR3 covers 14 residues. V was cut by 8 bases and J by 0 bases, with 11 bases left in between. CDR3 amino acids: CASSVNYSGNTIYF. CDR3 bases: TGTGCCAGCTCCGTTAATTACTCTGGAAACACCATATATTTT.

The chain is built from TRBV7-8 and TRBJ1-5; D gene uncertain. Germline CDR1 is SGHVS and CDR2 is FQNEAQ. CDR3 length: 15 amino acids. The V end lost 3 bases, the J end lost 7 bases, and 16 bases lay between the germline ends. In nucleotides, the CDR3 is TGTGCCAGCAGCTTCTCAGGAACTCAAGAACAGCCCCAGCATTTT. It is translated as CASSFSGTQEQPQHF.

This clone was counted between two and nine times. The CDR3 nucleotides read TGTGCCAGCAGTTCCCTCACCGACACGGCGGGTGAGCAGTTCTTC. It translates to CASSSLTDTAGEQFF. The chain uses TRBV11-2 and TRBJ2-1, with D tentatively TRBD2 (5 bases). Germline values: CDR1 SGHAT, CDR2 FQNNGV. V dropped 6 bases and J dropped 9 bases, with 21 bases sitting between them. The CDR3 sequence is 15 residues long.

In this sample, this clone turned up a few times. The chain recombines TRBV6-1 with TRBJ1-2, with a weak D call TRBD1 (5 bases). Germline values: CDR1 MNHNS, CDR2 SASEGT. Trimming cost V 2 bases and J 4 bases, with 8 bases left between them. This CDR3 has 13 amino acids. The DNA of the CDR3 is TGTGCCAGCAGTGAATGGACAACCTATGGCTACACCTTC. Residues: CASSEWTTYGYTF.

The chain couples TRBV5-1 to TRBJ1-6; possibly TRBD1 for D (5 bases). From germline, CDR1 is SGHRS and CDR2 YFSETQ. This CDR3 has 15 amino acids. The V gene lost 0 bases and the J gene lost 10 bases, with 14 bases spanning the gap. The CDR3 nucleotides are TGCGCCAGCAGCTTGGGTGGGACTATGGAGTCACCCCTCCACTTT. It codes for CASSLGGTMESPLHF.

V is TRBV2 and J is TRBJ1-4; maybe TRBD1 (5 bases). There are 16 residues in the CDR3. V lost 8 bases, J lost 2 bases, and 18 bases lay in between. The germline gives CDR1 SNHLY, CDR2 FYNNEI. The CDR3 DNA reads TGTGCCAGCCGGAGGAGATCGGGGGACACTAATGAAAAACTGTTTTTT. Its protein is CASRRRSGDTNEKLFF. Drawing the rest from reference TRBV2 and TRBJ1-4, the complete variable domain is EPEVTQTPSHQVTQMGQEVILRCVPISNHLYFYWYRQILGQKVEFLVSFYNNEISEKSEIFDDQFSVERPDGSNFTLKIRSTKLEDSAMYFCASRRRSGDTNEKLFFGSGTQLSVL.

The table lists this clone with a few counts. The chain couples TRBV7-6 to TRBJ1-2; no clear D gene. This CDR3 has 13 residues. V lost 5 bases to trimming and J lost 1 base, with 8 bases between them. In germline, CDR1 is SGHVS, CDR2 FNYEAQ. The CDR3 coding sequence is TGTGCCAGCAGCCCCGACTATAACTATGGCTACACCTTC. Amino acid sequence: CASSPDYNYGYTF.

CDR3 region: CASSLGEQVYEKLFF. The CDR3 DNA follows: TGTGCCAGCAGCTTAGGGGAACAGGTGTATGAAAAACTGTTTTTT. The rearrangement links TRBV7-9 to TRBJ1-4; maybe TRBD1 (5 bases). The CDR3 covers 15 residues. Trimming removed 1 base at V and 6 bases at J, with 12 bases between. Germline V gene data show CDR1 as SEHNR and CDR2 as FQNEAQ (reference sequence). Using reference TRBV7-9 and TRBJ1-4 for the parts outside the CDR3, the full variable domain is DTGVSQNPRHKITKRGQNVTFRCDPISEHNRLYWYRQTLGQGPEFLTYFQNEAQLEKSRLLSDRFSAERPKGSFSTLEIQRTEQGDSAMYLCASSLGEQVYEKLFFGSGTQLSVL.

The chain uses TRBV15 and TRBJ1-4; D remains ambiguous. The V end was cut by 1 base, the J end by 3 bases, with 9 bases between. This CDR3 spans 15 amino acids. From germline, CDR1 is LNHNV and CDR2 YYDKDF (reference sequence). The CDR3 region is CATSRGGLSNEKLFF. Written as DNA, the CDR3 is TGTGCCACCAGCAGAGGCGGATTATCTAATGAAAAACTGTTTTTT.